The clone carrying this TCR beta chain was observed a handful of times. As yet, its antigen is unknown. The CDR3 totals 15 residues. Germline V gene lookup returns CDR1 MDHEN and CDR2 SYDVKM. V dropped 8 bases and J dropped 3 bases, with 16 bases sitting between them. Time point reported: 2013-2014 season, 7 days after vaccination. This sample stems from a study of follicular helper T cells after annual influenza vaccination. Findings of the study overall: Day 7 ICOS+CD38+ clones later appeared mostly in ICOS-CD38- cTfh. Just about 9.5-20% of cells analyzed had recovered productive TCRB sequences.

Survey level resolution was used for TCRB sequencing. Clones were read by immunoSEQ multiplex PCR, and TCRdb kept only the in-frame ones, dropping some. The sample lists over 7,500 clones, 84% occurring once. This TCR was recovered from an adult who received the influenza vaccine. This material consisted of CXCR5- memory CD4+ T cells sorted from blood, taken 7 days after influenza vaccination. This rearrangement joins TRBV28 to TRBJ2-2, with D maybe TRBD2 (7 bases). CDR3 nucleotides: TGTGCCAGCGGTTATAGGGGGGGTTACACCGGGGAGCTGTTTTTT. It encodes CASGYRGGYTGELFF.